This T cell receptor (beta chain) emerged from a study of blood T cell repertoires in COVID-19. CDR3 length: 16 amino acids. CDR1 and CDR2 from the germline V gene are MNHEY and SMNVEV (reference sequence). V was pared by 5 bases and J by 0 bases, with 8 bases of the junction left unmatched. This clone was picked up one time. Under the authors' procedure: Reference gene primer amplification gave nucleated cell count estimates. Repertoires were generated with immunoSEQ multiplex PCR, while TCRdb's copy carries only in-frame clones and drops some. V and J calls and clone size are as listed in that table; D and trimming were resolved from the DNA. The table lists 180,000 or so clones, around 84% of them singletons. Cohort placement rested on clinical history that participants reported themselves. Recovery meant two consecutive negative NP/OP PCR tests, professional clearance, or resolved symptoms.

V and J are TRBV27 and TRBJ1-1, with 8 bases matching TRBD1. This receptor was identified in a man aged 45 to 65 who had recovered from COVID-19. The material sequenced was PBMCs or T cells enriched from blood (not recorded which). The CDR3 DNA is TGTGCCAGCAGTCTTGGACAGGGAAGGATGAACACTGAAGCTTTCTTT. Translation: CASSLGQGRMNTEAFF.